The T cell receptor beta chain described here comes from a study of early T cells in non-severe SARS-CoV-2 infection. Via MiXCR, TCRdb re-called the 5' RACE reads, giving one row per CDR3 protein. The sample shows roughly 63,000 distinct CDR3 sequences, around 13% of them seen only once. Germline V gene lookup returns CDR1 ENHRY and CDR2 SYGVKD. V shed 0 bases and J shed 4 bases, with 10 bases lying between them. The CDR3 extends over 15 amino acids. The TCR comes from an adult who was a healthcare worker with PCR-confirmed SARS-CoV-2 infection or an uninfected control (not recorded which). The V call is TRBV10-3, the J call TRBJ1-5, with D maybe TRBD1 (5 bases). Sequenced sample: whole blood. The CDR3 bases are TGTGCCATCAGTGAGTCGAGACAGCATAATCAGCCCCAGCATTTT. Amino acid sequence: CAISESRQHNQPQHF.